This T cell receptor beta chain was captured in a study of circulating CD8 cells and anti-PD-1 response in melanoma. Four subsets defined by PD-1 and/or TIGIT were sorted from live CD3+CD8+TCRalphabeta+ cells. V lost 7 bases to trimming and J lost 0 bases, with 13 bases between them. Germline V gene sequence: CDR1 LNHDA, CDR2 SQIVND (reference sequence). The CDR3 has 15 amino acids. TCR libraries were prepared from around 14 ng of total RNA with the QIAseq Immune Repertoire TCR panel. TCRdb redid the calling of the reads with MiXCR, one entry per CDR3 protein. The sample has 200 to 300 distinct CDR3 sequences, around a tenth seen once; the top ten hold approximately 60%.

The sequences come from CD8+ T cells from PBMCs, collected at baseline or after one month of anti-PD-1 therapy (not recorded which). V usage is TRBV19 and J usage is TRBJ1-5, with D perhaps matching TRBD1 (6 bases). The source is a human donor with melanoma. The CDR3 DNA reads TGTGCCAGTAATTCGGGACAACTTAGCAATCAGCCCCAGCATTTT. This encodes CASNSGQLSNQPQHF.